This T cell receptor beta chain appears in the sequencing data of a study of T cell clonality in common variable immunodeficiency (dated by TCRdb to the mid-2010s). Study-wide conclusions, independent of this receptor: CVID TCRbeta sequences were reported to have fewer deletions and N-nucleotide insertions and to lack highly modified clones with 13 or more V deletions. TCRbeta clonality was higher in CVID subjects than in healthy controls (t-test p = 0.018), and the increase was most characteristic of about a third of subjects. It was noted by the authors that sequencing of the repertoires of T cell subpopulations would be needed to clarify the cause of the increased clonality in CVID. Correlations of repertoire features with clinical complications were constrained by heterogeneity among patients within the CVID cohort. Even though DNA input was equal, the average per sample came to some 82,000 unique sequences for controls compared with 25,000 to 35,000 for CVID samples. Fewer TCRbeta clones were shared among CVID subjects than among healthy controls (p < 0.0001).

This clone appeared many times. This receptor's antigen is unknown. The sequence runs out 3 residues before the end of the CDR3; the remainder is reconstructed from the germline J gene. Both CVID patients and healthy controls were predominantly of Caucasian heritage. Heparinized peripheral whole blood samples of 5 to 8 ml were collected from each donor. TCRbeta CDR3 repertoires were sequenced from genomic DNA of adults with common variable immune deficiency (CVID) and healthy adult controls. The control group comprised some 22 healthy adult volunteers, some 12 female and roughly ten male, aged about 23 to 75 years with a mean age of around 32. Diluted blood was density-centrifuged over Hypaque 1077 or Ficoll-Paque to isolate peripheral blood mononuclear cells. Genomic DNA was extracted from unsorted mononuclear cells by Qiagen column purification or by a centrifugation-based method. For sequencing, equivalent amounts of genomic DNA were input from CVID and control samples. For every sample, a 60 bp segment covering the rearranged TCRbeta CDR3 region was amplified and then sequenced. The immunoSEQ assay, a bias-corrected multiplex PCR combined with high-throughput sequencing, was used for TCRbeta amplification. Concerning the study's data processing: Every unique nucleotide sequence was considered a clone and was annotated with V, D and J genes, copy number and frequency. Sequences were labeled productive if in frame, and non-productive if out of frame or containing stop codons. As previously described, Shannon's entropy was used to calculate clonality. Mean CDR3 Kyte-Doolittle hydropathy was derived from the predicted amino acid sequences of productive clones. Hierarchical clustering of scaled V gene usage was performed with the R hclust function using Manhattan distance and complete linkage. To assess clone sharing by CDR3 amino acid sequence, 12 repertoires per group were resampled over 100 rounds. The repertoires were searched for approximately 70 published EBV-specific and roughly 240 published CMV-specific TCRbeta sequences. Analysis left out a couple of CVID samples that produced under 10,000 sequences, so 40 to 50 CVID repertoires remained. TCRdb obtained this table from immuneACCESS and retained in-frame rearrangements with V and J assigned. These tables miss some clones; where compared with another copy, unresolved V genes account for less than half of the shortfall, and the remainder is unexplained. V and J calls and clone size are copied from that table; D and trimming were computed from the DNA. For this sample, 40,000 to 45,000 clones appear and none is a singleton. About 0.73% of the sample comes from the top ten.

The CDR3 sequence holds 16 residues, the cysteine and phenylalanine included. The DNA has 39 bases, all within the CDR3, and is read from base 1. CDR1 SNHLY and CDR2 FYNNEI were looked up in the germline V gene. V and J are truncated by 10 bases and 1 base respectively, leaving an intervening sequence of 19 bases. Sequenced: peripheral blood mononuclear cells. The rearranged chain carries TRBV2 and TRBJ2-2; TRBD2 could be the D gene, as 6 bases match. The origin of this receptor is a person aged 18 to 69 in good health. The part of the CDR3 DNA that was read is TGTGCCATCGTCTGGGATGGCGGGGTGAACACCGGGGAG. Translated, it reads CAIVWDGGVNTGE. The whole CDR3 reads CAIVWDGGVNTGELFF.